Detailed here is one T cell receptor beta chain. Trimming took off 1 base at V and 2 bases at J, with 14 bases between the two ends. The CDR3 is 16 amino acids. The germline V gene has CDR1 LGHNA and CDR2 YSLEER. The data belong to a study of Ad26.COV2.S vaccination and SARS-CoV-2 variants. Across the whole study: Donor was in the COV1001 Ad26.COV2.S trial arm. In the study, Ad26.COV2.S was injected intramuscularly once, or twice 56 days apart.

The treatment is: around 19 received Ad26.COV2.S at low or high dose, single or two shots; 5 received placebo; per-sample allocation not given. The samples date from day 63 after the first vaccine or placebo injection. An Ad26 vector was used to express Wuhan-strain SARS-CoV-2 spike as the vaccine. Assay used: immunoSEQ multiplex PCR; TCRdb lists only in-frame clones, some missing. The sample carries around 300,000 clones, roughly 90% recorded once. The TCR originated in a person between 18 and 60 years old who received the Ad26.COV2.S COVID-19 vaccine or a placebo. The chain recombines TRBV4-3 with TRBJ1-2; no clear D. Sequencing was performed on peripheral blood, taken in a trial of Ad26.COV2.S vaccine versus placebo. The CDR3 DNA is TGCGCCAGCAGCCAAGGAAAACCCCGTCCCAACTATGGCTACACCTTC. This encodes CASSQGKPRPNYGYTF.